A selection of T cell receptor beta chains follows, all from one sample in a study of PD-1 blockade in classical Hodgkin lymphoma. Profiling relied on immunoSEQ multiplex PCR, and the TCRdb table lists in-frame clones only, not all of them. There are approximately 22,000 clones in the sample; approximately 67% occur only once, and roughly 1.2% lies in the top ten. Material: CD4+ T cells from blood, obtained before the fourth cycle of nivolumab. The receptors here all came from a human donor with classical Hodgkin lymphoma. Each CDR3 is given with its conserved first and last residue. Fields, in order: J gene, D gene, V gene, clone size, CDR3 protein, CDR3 DNA. The D gene is left open where the match is weak. Clone size, where shown, is once, few, many, or a class for clones that have expanded.

j_gene: TRBJ1-5
d_gene: .
v_gene: TRBV28
abundance: once
CDR3aa: CASSSTGTPNQPQHF
CDR3nt: TGTGCCAGCAGCTCGACCGGGACACCGAATCAGCCCCAGCATTTT

j_gene: TRBJ1-6
d_gene: TRBD1
v_gene: TRBV5-4
abundance: .
CDR3aa: CASSLVDLGQDRFPSPLHF
CDR3nt: TGTGCCAGCAGCTTGGTAGACTTGGGACAGGATCGTTTTCCGTCACCCCTCCACTTT

j_gene: TRBJ2-7
d_gene: .
v_gene: TRBV10-2
abundance: .
CDR3aa: CASSRGSSYEQYF
CDR3nt: TGCGCCAGCAGTAGGGGATCCTCCTACGAGCAGTACTTC

j_gene: TRBJ2-1
d_gene: TRBD2
v_gene: TRBV18
abundance: .
CDR3aa: CASSPLILAGDFGNEQFF
CDR3nt: TGTGCCAGCTCACCCCTCATACTAGCGGGGGATTTCGGGAATGAGCAGTTCTTC

j_gene: TRBJ1-2
d_gene: TRBD1
v_gene: TRBV6-5
abundance: .
CDR3aa: CASSSRGGSDYGYTF
CDR3nt: TGTGCCAGCAGTTCCCGAGGGGGCTCGGACTATGGCTACACCTTC

j_gene: TRBJ1-1
d_gene: .
v_gene: TRBV6-5
abundance: .
CDR3aa: CASSRTSSMNTEAFF
CDR3nt: TGTGCCAGCAGCAGAACCTCATCCATGAACACTGAAGCTTTCTTT

j_gene: TRBJ1-1
d_gene: TRBD1
v_gene: TRBV7-9
abundance: .
CDR3aa: CASSLRQGMGDTEAFF
CDR3nt: TGTGCCAGCAGCTTACGACAGGGGATGGGGGACACTGAAGCTTTCTTT

j_gene: TRBJ2-3
d_gene: TRBD1
v_gene: TRBV9
abundance: .
CDR3aa: CASSVSLDRGLDTQYF
CDR3nt: TGTGCCAGCAGCGTAAGCCTCGACAGGGGGTTAGATACGCAGTATTTT

j_gene: TRBJ2-5
d_gene: .
v_gene: TRBV10-3
abundance: .
CDR3aa: CAISDIEETQYF
CDR3nt: TGTGCCATCAGTGATATAGAAGAGACCCAGTACTTC

j_gene: TRBJ2-7
d_gene: .
v_gene: TRBV28
abundance: .
CDR3aa: CASSSLGGGGPSLFEQYF
CDR3nt: TGTGCCAGCAGTTCCTTGGGCGGGGGCGGACCCAGCCTTTTCGAGCAGTACTTC

j_gene: TRBJ2-5
d_gene: .
v_gene: TRBV5-8
abundance: .
CDR3aa: CASSKGGTKETQYF
CDR3nt: TGTGCCAGCAGCAAGGGGGGGACGAAAGAGACCCAGTACTTC

j_gene: TRBJ2-7
d_gene: TRBD1
v_gene: TRBV10-2
abundance: .
CDR3aa: CASRDRGYEQYF
CDR3nt: TGCGCCAGCAGGGACAGGGGTTACGAGCAGTACTTC

j_gene: TRBJ2-6
d_gene: .
v_gene: TRBV5-1
abundance: .
CDR3aa: CASSSAKQGRYGANVLTF
CDR3nt: TGCGCCAGCAGCTCGGCCAAGCAGGGAAGGTATGGGGCCAACGTCCTGACTTTC

j_gene: TRBJ2-5
d_gene: TRBD2
v_gene: TRBV7-2
abundance: .
CDR3aa: CASRKLAGEQETQYF
CDR3nt: TGTGCCAGCAGGAAACTAGCGGGGGAGCAAGAGACCCAGTACTTC

j_gene: TRBJ2-3
d_gene: .
v_gene: TRBV7-2
abundance: once
CDR3aa: CASTRGNTDTQYF
CDR3nt: TGTGCCAGCACCCGGGGGAACACAGATACGCAGTATTTT

j_gene: TRBJ2-3
d_gene: TRBD2
v_gene: TRBV7-9
abundance: .
CDR3aa: CASSLAAGVGNTDTQYF
CDR3nt: TGTGCCAGCAGCTTAGCAGCGGGGGTAGGAAACACAGATACGCAGTATTTT

j_gene: TRBJ1-3
d_gene: TRBD1
v_gene: TRBV18
abundance: .
CDR3aa: CASSTPPDREGNTIYF
CDR3nt: TGTGCCAGCTCAACACCGCCGGACAGGGAAGGAAACACCATATATTTT

j_gene: TRBJ2-7
d_gene: TRBD1
v_gene: TRBV5-1
abundance: .
CDR3aa: CASSQRTGGSYEQYF
CDR3nt: TGCGCCAGCAGCCAGAGGACAGGGGGTTCCTACGAGCAGTACTTC

j_gene: TRBJ1-4
d_gene: .
v_gene: TRBV27
abundance: .
CDR3aa: CASRQQGFEKLFF
CDR3nt: TGTGCCAGCAGACAACAGGGTTTCGAAAAACTGTTTTTT

j_gene: TRBJ2-7
d_gene: TRBD1
v_gene: TRBV4-1
abundance: .
CDR3aa: CASSQEARYRGQLYEQYF
CDR3nt: TGCGCCAGCAGCCAAGAAGCTCGTTACAGGGGCCAGCTCTACGAGCAGTACTTC

j_gene: TRBJ2-2
d_gene: .
v_gene: TRBV28
abundance: .
CDR3aa: CASSAPGSLTGELFF
CDR3nt: TGTGCCAGCAGTGCCCCAGGGAGTTTAACCGGGGAGCTGTTTTTT

j_gene: TRBJ1-2
d_gene: .
v_gene: TRBV27
abundance: .
CDR3aa: CASSRDGHYGYTF
CDR3nt: TGTGCCAGCAGTCGAGACGGACACTATGGCTACACCTTC

j_gene: TRBJ2-3
d_gene: TRBD2
v_gene: TRBV18
abundance: .
CDR3aa: CASSLRTSGGNTDTQYF
CDR3nt: TGTGCCAGCTCACTACGGACTAGCGGGGGGAACACAGATACGCAGTATTTT

j_gene: TRBJ2-3
d_gene: TRBD2
v_gene: TRBV10-2
abundance: .
CDR3aa: CASSDTSGGRDTQYF
CDR3nt: TGCGCCAGCAGTGATACTAGCGGGGGCCGAGATACGCAGTATTTT

j_gene: TRBJ1-4
d_gene: .
v_gene: TRBV30
abundance: .
CDR3aa: CAWRVGQTWATNEKLFF
CDR3nt: TGTGCCTGGAGAGTAGGGCAGACTTGGGCAACTAATGAAAAACTGTTTTTT

j_gene: TRBJ2-2
d_gene: .
v_gene: TRBV7-3
abundance: few
CDR3aa: CASSLLMAGELFF
CDR3nt: TGTGCCAGCAGCTTATTAATGGCCGGGGAGCTGTTTTTT